Below, 13 T cell receptor beta chains from the same sample are listed, as sequenced in a study of T cells in Graves' hyperthyroidism and ophthalmopathy. The investigators amplified TCR beta CDR3 regions from RNA transcripts. In the first-round RT-PCR of the TCR CDR3, the HTBI primer set was used. TCRdb independently ran MiXCR on the multiplex PCR reads; one entry per CDR3 protein. Among 460,000 or so distinct CDR3 sequences listed, under 15% were seen once. Material for sequencing was blood. The receptors come from a woman in her late teens or twenties with Graves' hyperthyroidism.

There are many counts of this clonotype. CDR3 nucleotide sequence: TGTGCCACCAGTGATAGACGAGAGACATATGGCTACACCTTC. Translation gives CATSDRRETYGYTF. V and J are TRBV24-1 and TRBJ1-2; D is unclear. Trimming pared 3 bases from V and 5 bases from J, leaving 12 bases between. This CDR3 has 14 residues. The germline V gene encodes CDR1 KGHDR and CDR2 SFDVKD.

This clonotype came up many times. V and J are TRBV6-5 and TRBJ1-1, with D possibly TRBD1 on 6 matching bases. This CDR3 contains 14 residues. From germline, CDR1 is MNHEY and CDR2 SVGAGI. Trimming cost V 6 bases and J 5 bases, with 16 bases left between them. The CDR3 spells CASRPTGGRTEAFF. DNA for the CDR3: TGTGCCAGCAGACCCACCGGGGGCAGGACTGAAGCTTTCTTT.

The V and J genes are TRBV12-3 or TRBV12-4 and TRBJ2-4, with 15 nucleotides matching TRBD2. The CDR3 contains 17 residues. The trim removed 5 bases at V and 9 bases at J, leaving 11 bases unmatched. CDR3 sequence (DNA): TGTGCCAGCAGTCCCTTAGGACTAGCGGGAGGGCAAGGCATTCAGTACTTC. Translating it yields CASSPLGLAGGQGIQYF.

The sample holds many counts of this clonotype. The V gene is TRBV11-2, the J gene TRBJ1-2, with D unresolved. This CDR3 has 15 residues. V lost 1 base, J lost 4 bases, and 13 bases lay in between. CDR1 and CDR2 (germline): SGHAT, FQNNGV. CDR3 region: CASSLVEGRAYGYTF. The CDR3 DNA reads as TGTGCCAGCAGCTTAGTTGAAGGGAGGGCCTATGGCTACACCTTC.

This clonotype appeared a few times. This chain links TRBV19 with TRBJ2-1; tentative D call: TRBD1 (5 bases). Deletions cut 8 bases from V and 0 bases from J, with 11 bases between. CDR3 length: 14 amino acids. CDR1 LNHDA and CDR2 SQIVND come from the germline V gene (reference sequence). The CDR3 region is CASGHSYSYNEQFF. DNA for the CDR3: TGTGCCAGTGGACACTCTTACTCCTACAATGAGCAGTTCTTC.

In this sample, this clonotype turned up many times. This chain links TRBV4-1 with TRBJ2-7; 7 positions agree with TRBD1. Germline V gene data show CDR1 as MGHRA and CDR2 as YSYEKL. Germline trimming cut 1 base from V and 2 bases from J; bases unmatched to any gene: 8. The CDR3 has 16 amino acids. CDR3 amino acids: CASSQGLLGQTYEQYF. In DNA form, the CDR3 reads TGCGCCAGCAGCCAAGGCCTGCTGGGACAGACCTACGAGCAGTACTTC.

The chain employs TRBV12-3 or TRBV12-4 and TRBJ2-7; D is possibly TRBD1 (5 bases). The V end lost 3 bases, the J end lost 4 bases, and 10 bases lay between the germline ends. The CDR3 is made up of 13 amino acids. CDR3 loop: CASSFGAGYEQYV. CDR3 nucleotide sequence: TGTGCCAGCAGTTTTGGGGCCGGGTACGAGCAGTACGTC.

This clonotype was counted ten times or more. This chain connects TRBV11-2 to TRBJ2-7; TRBD2 agrees at 7 bases. CDR3 length equals 20 residues. From germline, CDR1 is SGHAT and CDR2 FQNNGV. Trimming removed 5 bases from V and 0 bases from J; junction bases left unmatched: 22. The CDR3: CASSPPTGHSGSKGSYEQYV. CDR3 DNA: TGTGCCAGCAGCCCACCTACGGGCCATAGCGGGTCTAAGGGCTCCTACGAGCAGTACGTC.

The table lists this clonotype with many counts. The V gene is TRBV30, the J gene TRBJ1-1, with a weak D call TRBD1 (5 bases). This CDR3 region has 14 residues. V lost 4 bases and J lost 2, with 14 bases in between. CDR1 is GTSNPN, CDR2 SVGIG, per germline (reference sequence). The chain's CDR3 is CAWTRGGINTEAFF. CDR3 nucleotide sequence: TGTGCCTGGACCCGGGGGGGGATTAACACTGAAGCTTTCTTT.

This clonotype was detected ten times or more. The chain couples TRBV14 to TRBJ2-1; D possibly corresponds to TRBD1 (6 bases). The V gene lost 0 bases and the J gene lost 0 bases, with 15 bases spanning the gap. Germline CDR1 is SGHDN and CDR2 is FVKESK. The CDR3 is made up of 18 amino acids. CDR3 nucleotides: TGTGCCAGCAGCCAAGATTCGAAAGACAGGTTCTCCTACAATGAGCAGTTCTTC. Residues: CASSQDSKDRFSYNEQFF.

The chain uses TRBV7-3 and TRBJ2-2; D unclear. The CDR3 totals 15 residues. Trimming took 0 bases from V and 1 from J, leaving 6 bases between them. Germline V lookup: CDR1 SGHTA, CDR2 FQGTGA. CDR3 nucleotides: TGTGCCAGCAGCTTAACTATCGTGAACACCGGGGAGCTGTTTTTT. Protein product: CASSLTIVNTGELFF.

This clonotype showed up just a few times. This chain's CDR3 is CASSQESPAGEVKAQYF. The CDR3 coding sequence is TGTGCCAGCAGCCAGGAATCCCCAGCGGGAGAAGTGAAGGCCCAGTACTTC. V usage is TRBV4-2 and J usage is TRBJ2-5; 8 nucleotides agree with TRBD2. Germline V gene lookup returns CDR1 LGHNA and CDR2 YNFKEQ. V was clipped by 3 bases and J by 9 bases; unmatched bases: 18. CDR3 length: 17 residues.

This clonotype was recorded at least ten times. V and J are TRBV7-3 and TRBJ1-2; D remains ambiguous. The length of the CDR3 is 14 residues. Germline V gives CDR1 SGHTA, CDR2 FQGTGA. With 0 bases removed from V and 7 bases from J, the gap between germline ends came to 12 bases. CDR3 nucleotides: TGTGCCAGCAGCTTAACGAGGGAGGGTTTTGGCTACACCTTC. Protein sequence: CASSLTREGFGYTF.